The 5 T cell receptor beta chains given below trace back to one sample, sequenced in a study of T cell repertoires in cytomegalovirus infection. Via MiXCR, TCRdb re-called the reads, giving one row per CDR3 protein. The profile shows about 80,000 distinct CDR3 sequences, about 4% of them singletons. Sequenced material: PBMCs. The source is a human donor in good health (CMV status not recorded). Some clones in this sample may be carry-over from other donors' samples.

This clonotype was counted many times. The CDR3 region has the DNA TGTGCCAGCAGCTACGGACTAGCGGGGCGCCAAGAGACCCAGTACTTC. Protein sequence: CASSYGLAGRQETQYF. V usage is TRBV7-6 and J usage is TRBJ2-5, with 12 bases that match TRBD2. This CDR3 region has 16 residues. J gave up 1 base and V 4 bases, and 4 bases lay outside the gene matches. CDR1 is SGHVS and CDR2 is FNYEAQ in the germline V gene.

This clonotype was counted ten times or more. The CDR3, as DNA: TGTGCCAGCAGCTTAATCGGGACAGGGGTCTACGAGCAGTACTTC. Translated, it gives CASSLIGTGVYEQYF. This chain uses TRBV28 with TRBJ2-7, with 10 bases lining up with TRBD1. The CDR3 extends over 15 amino acids. Germline V lookup: CDR1 MDHEN, CDR2 SYDVKM. The V segment lost 6 bases and the J segment 3 bases; nucleotides outside the gene matches: 8.

In this sample, this clonotype turned up many times. The chain links TRBV6-1 to TRBJ1-1; no firm D call. This CDR3 spans 11 amino acids. V lost 1 base and J lost 9, with 6 bases in between. In germline, CDR1 is MNHNS, CDR2 SASEGT. The CDR3 DNA reads as TGTGCCAGCAGTGAAGGGGTAAAAGCTTTCTTT. It is translated as CASSEGVKAFF.

This clonotype was counted ten times or more. This chain connects TRBV6-5 to TRBJ2-7, with 8 bases matching TRBD1. Germline V CDR1 and CDR2: MNHEY, SVGAGI. The trim removed 6 bases at V and 1 base at J, leaving 8 bases unmatched. This CDR3 region has 15 residues. This CDR3 reads CASSLWTGRSYEQYF. DNA for the CDR3: TGTGCCAGCAGCCTTTGGACAGGGAGGTCCTACGAGCAGTACTTC.

Notes on this clonotype: A much larger clone is a single base away; this may be a read error. The rearrangement links TRBV4-3 to TRBJ2-5; TRBD1 might be the D (5 bases). The germline V gene has CDR1 LGHNA and CDR2 YSLEER. Trimming pared 1 base from V and 7 bases from J, leaving 16 bases between. CDR3 length: 15 residues. CDR3 sequence reads: CASSQVVSSRGTQYF. Written as DNA, the CDR3 is TGCGCCAGCAGCCAAGTGGTGTCTAGTAGGGGGACCCAGTACTTC.